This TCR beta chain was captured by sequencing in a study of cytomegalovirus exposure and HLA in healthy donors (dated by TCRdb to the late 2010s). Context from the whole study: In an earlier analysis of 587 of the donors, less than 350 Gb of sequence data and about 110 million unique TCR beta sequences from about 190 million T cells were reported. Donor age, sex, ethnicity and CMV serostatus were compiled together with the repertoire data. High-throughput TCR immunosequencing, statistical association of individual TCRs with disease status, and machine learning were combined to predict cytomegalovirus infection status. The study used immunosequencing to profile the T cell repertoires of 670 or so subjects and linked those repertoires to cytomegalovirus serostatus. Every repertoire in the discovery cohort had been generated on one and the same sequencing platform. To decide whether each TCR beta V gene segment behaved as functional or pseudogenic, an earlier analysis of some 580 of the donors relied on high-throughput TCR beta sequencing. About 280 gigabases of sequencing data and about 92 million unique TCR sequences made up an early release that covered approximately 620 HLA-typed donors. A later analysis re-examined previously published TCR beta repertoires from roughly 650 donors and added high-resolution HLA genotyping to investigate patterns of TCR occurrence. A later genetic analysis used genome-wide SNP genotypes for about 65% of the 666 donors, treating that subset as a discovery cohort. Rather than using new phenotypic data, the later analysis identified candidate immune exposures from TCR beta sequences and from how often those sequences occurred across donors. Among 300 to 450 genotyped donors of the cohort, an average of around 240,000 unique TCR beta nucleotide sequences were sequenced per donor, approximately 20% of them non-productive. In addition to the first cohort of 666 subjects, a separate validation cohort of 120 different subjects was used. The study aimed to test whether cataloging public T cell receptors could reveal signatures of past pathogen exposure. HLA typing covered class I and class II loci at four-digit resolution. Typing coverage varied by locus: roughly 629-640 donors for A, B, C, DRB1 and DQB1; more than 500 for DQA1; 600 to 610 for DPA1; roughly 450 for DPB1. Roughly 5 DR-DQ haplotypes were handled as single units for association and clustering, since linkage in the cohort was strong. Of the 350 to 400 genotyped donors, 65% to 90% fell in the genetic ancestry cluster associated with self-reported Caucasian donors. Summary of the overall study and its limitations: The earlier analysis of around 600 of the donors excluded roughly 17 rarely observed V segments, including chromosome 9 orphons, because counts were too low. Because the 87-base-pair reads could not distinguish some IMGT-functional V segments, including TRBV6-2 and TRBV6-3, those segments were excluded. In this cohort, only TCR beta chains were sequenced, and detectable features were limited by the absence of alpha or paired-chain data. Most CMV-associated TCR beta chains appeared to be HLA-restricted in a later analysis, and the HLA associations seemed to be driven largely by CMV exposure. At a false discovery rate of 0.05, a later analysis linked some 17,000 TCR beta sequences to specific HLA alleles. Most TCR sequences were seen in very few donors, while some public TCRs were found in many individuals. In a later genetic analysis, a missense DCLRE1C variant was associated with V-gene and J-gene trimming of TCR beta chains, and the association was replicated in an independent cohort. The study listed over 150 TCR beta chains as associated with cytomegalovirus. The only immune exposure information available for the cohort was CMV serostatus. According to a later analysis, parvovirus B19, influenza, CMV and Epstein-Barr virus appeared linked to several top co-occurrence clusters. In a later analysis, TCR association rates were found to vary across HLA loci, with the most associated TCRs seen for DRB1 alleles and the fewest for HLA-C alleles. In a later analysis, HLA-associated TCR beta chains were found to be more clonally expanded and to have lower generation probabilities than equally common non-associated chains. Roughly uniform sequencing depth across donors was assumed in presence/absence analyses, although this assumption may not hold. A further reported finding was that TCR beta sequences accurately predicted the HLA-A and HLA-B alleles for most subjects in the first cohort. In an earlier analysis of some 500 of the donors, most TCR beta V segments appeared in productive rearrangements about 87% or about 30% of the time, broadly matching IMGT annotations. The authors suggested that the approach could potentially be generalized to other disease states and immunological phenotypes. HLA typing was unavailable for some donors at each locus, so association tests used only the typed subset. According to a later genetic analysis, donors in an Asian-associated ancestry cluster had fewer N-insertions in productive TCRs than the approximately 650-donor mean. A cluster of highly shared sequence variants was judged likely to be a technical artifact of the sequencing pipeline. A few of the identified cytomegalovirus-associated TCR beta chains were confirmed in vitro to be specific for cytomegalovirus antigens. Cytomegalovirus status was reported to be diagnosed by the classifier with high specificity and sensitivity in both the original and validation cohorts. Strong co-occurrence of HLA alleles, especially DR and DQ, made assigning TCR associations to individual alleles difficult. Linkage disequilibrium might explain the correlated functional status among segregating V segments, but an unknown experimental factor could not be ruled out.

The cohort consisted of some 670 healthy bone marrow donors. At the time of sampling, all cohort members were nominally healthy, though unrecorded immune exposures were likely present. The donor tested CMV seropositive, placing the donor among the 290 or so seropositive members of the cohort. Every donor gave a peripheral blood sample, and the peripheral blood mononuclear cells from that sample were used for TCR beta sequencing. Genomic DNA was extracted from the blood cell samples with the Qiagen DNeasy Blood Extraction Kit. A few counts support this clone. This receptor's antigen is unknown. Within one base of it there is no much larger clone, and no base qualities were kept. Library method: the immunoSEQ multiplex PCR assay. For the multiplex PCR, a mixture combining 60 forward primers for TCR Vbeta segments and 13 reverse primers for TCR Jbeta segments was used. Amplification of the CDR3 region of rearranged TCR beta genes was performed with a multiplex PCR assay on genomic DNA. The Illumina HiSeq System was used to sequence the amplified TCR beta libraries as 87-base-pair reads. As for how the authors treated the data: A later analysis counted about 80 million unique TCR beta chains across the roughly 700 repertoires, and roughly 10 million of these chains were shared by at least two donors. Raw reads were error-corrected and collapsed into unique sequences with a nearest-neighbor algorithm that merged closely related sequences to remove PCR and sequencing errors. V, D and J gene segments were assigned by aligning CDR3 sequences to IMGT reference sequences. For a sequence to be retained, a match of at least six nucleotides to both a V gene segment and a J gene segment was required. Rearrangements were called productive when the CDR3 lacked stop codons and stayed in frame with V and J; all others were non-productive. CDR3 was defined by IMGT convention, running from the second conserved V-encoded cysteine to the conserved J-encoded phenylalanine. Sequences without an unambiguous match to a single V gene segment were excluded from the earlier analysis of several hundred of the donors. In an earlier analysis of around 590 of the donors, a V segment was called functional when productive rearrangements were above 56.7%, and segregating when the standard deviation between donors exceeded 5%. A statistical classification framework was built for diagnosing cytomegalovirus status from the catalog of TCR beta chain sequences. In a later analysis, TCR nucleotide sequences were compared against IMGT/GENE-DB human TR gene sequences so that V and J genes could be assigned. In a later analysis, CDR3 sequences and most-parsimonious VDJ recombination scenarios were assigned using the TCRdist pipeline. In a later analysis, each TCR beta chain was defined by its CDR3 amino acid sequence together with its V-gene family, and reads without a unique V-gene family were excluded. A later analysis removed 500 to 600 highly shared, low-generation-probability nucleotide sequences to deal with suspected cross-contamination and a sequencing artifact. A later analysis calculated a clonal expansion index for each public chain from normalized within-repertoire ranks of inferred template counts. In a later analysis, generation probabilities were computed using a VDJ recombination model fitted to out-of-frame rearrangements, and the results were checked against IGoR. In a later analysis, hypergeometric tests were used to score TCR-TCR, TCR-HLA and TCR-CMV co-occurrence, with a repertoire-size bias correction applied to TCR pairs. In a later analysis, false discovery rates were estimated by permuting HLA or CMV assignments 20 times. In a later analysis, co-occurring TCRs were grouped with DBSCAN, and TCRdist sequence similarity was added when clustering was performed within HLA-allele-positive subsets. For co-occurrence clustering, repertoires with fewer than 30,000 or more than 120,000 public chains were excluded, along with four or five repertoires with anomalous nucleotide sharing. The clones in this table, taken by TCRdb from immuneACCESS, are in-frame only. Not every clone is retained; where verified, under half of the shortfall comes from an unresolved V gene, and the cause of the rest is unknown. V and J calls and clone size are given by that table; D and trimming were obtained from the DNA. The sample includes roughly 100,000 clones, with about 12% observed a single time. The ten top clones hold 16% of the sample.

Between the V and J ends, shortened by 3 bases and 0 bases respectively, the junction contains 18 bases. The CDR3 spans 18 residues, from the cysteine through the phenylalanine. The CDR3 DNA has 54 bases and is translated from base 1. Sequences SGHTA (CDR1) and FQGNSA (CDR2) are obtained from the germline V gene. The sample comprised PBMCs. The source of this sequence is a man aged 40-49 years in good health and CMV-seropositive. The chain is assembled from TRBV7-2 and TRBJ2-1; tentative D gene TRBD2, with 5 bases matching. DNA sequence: TGTGCCAGCAGCTTTTCCAGCGGTTCCCTGAGCTCCTACAATGAGCAGTTCTTC. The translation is CASSFSSGSLSSYNEQFF.